The sequence of this T cell receptor beta chain was determined in a study of tumor-infiltrating lymphocytes in primary liver carcinoma. Findings of the study overall: A significantly higher top-250-clone fraction was found in tumors than in blood (p = 0.039). Pairs comparing tumor with adjacent tissue or blood overlapped less than pairs drawn from tumor regions.

Priming with a constant-region primer yielded TCR beta cDNA from roughly 0.45 ug total RNA. What produced the TCR beta libraries was three nested multiplex PCR rounds using slightly modified ARM-PCR. The first two PCR rounds used TRBV1-TRBV30 primers with a Cbeta primer, approximately 9 cycles each. TCRdb fed the multiplex PCR reads into MiXCR, producing one record per CDR3 protein. The sample lists 100,000 to 150,000 distinct CDR3 sequences; 64% were seen once. The CDR3 runs to 12 residues. V gave up 4 bases and J gave up 8 bases, with 12 bases separating them. Per the germline V gene, CDR1 is SQVTM and CDR2 is ANQGSEA. Each 20-30 mg portion of unsorted bulk tissue served as the source for co-extraction of RNA and DNA. The cohort consisted of patients whose primary liver carcinoma was surgically resected. At sampling, these chronic HBV carriers had received no treatment. This clonotype was found many times. Its specificity is unknown.

This chain uses TRBV29-1 with TRBJ2-1, with D maybe TRBD2 (6 bases). Sequenced material: liver tumor tissue from sampling region 3. Subset of the sample: tumor region T3, left-lateral pole. The sequence came from a woman aged 60-75 years with primary liver carcinoma and hepatitis B virus infection. CDR3 sequence reads: CSVGGELDEQFF. DNA of the CDR3: TGCAGCGTTGGCGGGGAACTCGATGAGCAGTTCTTC.